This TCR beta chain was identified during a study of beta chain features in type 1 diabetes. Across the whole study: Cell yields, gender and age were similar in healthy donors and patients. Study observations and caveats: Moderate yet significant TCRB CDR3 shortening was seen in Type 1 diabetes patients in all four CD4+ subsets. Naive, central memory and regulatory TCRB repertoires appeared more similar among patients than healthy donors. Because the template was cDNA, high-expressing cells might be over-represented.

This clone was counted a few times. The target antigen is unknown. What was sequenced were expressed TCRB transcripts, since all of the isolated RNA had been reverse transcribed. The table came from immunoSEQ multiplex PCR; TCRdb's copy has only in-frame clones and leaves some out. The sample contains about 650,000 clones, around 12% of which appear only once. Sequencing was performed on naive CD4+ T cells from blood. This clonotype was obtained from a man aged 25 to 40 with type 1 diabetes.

CDR3 amino acids: CASSLDAPRGEQYF. In DNA form, the CDR3 reads TGCGCCAGCAGCTTGGACGCTCCGAGGGGAGAGCAGTACTTC. The chain uses TRBV5-1 and TRBJ2-7; the D gene could be TRBD1 or TRBD2 (5 bases each). Germline-derived CDR1 and CDR2 are SGHRS and YFSETQ. The CDR3 spans 14 residues. V was pared by 0 bases and J by 7 bases, with 14 bases between.